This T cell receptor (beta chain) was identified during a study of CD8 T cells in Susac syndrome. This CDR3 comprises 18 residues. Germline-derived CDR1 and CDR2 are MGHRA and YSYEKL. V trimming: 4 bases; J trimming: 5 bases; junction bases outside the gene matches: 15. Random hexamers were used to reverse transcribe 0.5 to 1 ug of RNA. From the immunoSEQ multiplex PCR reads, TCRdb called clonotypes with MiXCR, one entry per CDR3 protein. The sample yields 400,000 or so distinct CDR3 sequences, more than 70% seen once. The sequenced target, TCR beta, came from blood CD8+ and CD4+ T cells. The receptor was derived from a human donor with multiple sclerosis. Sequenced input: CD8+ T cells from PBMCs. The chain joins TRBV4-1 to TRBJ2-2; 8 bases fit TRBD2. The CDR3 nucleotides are TGCGCCAGCAGCCCTAGTCCACCGGGACTAGTTACTACCGGGGAGCTGTTTTTT. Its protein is CASSPSPPGLVTTGELFF.